This is a list of T cell receptor beta chains from one sample in a study of metastatic and nonmetastatic thyroid tumors. TCRdb reanalyzed the PCR reads via MiXCR. The data show nearly 25,000 clones, with roughly an eighth seen just once and more than 13% held by the top ten. The sample was blood. Receptors originate from a female donor with papillary thyroid cancer or a benign thyroid nodule (not recorded which). Some clones in this sample may be carry-over from other donors' samples. CDR3s include the opening cysteine and the closing phenylalanine or tryptophan. The order of the fields is V gene, clone size, J gene, D gene, CDR3 protein, CDR3 DNA. D genes are given only for firm matches. Clone size, where shown, is once, few, many, or a class for clones that have expanded.

V: TRBV13
size: many
J: TRBJ2-3
D: TRBD2
CDR3: CASSVSGGGDTQYF
DNA: TGTGCCAGCAGCGTTAGCGGGGGGGGGGATACGCAGTATTTT

V: TRBV6-1
size: many
J: TRBJ1-4
D: TRBD1
CDR3: CASSGPRDRGLFEKLFF
DNA: TGTGCCAGCAGTGGACCCCGGGACAGGGGGCTTTTTGAAAAACTGTTTTTT

V: TRBV3-1
size: many
J: TRBJ2-3
D: .
CDR3: CASSPSLGITQDTQYF
DNA: TGTGCCAGCAGCCCTTCACTAGGGATTACACAAGATACGCAGTATTTT

V: TRBV7-8
size: many
J: TRBJ2-1
D: .
CDR3: CASSLFASGSSYNEQFF
DNA: TGTGCCAGCAGCTTATTCGCATCGGGAAGCTCCTACAATGAGCAGTTCTTC

V: TRBV4-1
size: .
J: TRBJ1-1
D: .
CDR3: CASSHLDSPNTEAFF
DNA: TGCGCCAGCAGCCACCTCGACTCCCCGAACACTGAAGCTTTCTTT

V: TRBV20-1
size: many
J: TRBJ2-1
D: .
CDR3: CSARGRSYNEQFF
DNA: TGCAGTGCTAGGGGGCGCTCCTACAATGAGCAGTTCTTC

V: TRBV12-3/TRBV12-4
size: medium-sized
J: TRBJ2-1
D: TRBD2
CDR3: CASRETSGNNEQFF
DNA: TGTGCCAGCAGGGAGACTAGCGGGAACAATGAGCAGTTCTTC

V: TRBV19
size: many
J: TRBJ1-4
D: .
CDR3: CASRATATNEKLFF
DNA: TGTGCCAGTAGGGCAACGGCAACTAATGAAAAACTGTTTTTT

V: TRBV12-3/TRBV12-4
size: many
J: TRBJ1-2
D: .
CDR3: CASTGALANYGYTF
DNA: TGTGCCAGCACGGGGGCCTTAGCTAACTATGGCTACACCTTC

V: TRBV2
size: many
J: TRBJ2-1
D: .
CDR3: CASGRFQAPNEQFF
DNA: TGTGCCAGCGGCCGGTTCCAAGCCCCCAATGAGCAGTTCTTC

V: TRBV6-4
size: few
J: TRBJ1-1
D: .
CDR3: CASSARLNTEAFF
DNA: TGTGCCAGCAGTGCACGACTGAACACTGAAGCTTTCTTT